This T cell receptor (beta chain) was recorded in a study of blood T cells in healthy people across ages. Germline V CDR1 and CDR2: SGHTA, FQGNSA. The CDR3 covers 14 residues. The authors ran a second PCR of roughly 6 to 12 cycles using a sample-barcoded 5' primer and a J-beta primer mix. Per-sample output comprised a minimum of 2.5 million paired-end reads containing CDR3. One entry per CDR3 protein, called by TCRdb with MiXCR from the 5' RACE reads. This table holds fewer than 950,000 distinct CDR3 sequences, roughly 34% found once. Worth noting for this clonotype: No antigen is known for it.

Study-level points and caveats: There were more naive CD4+ cells and higher diversity in long-lived donors than in aged donors. The study lacked donor CMV status, which possibly confounded expanded clonotype changes.

V is TRBV7-2 and J is TRBJ2-4, with 8 nucleotides matching TRBD1. With the DNA end fitting TRBJ2-7 better, the J assignment may be wrong. The sample consisted of blood. This clonotype was sampled from a man between 18 and 29 years old in good health. The CDR3 nucleotides read TGTGCCAGCAGCTTGGGACAGGCGGGCTACGAGCAGTACTTC. Amino acids: CASSLGQAGYEQYF.